A single T cell receptor beta chain is shown here with its context. Its antigen is still unknown. Base-call qualities are not available, and no considerably larger clone is one nucleotide away. V is shortened by 2 bases, J by 5 bases, and the region joining them spans 10 bases. There are 14 amino acids in the CDR3, from cysteine to phenylalanine inclusive. The entry retains the CDR3 DNA only, 42 bases that are in frame from base 1. The germline V gene specifies MDHEN as CDR1 and SYDVKM as CDR2. The sample belongs to a study of blood T cell repertoires in COVID-19 (dated by TCRdb to about 2020). Regarding the complete study: Collaborator samples came from the United States, Italy and Spain and covered acute and convalescent phases of COVID-19. Samples were obtained from the ongoing ImmuneRACE study (first 160 participants) and from over 1,000 subjects provided by 6 global collaborators. Sample metadata almost always included a de-identified subject ID, COVID-19 status, age in years and sex. Subjects who had been exposed to COVID-19, were actively infected with it, or had recovered from it provided the deeply sampled blood TCRbeta repertoires that made up the dataset. The material from the prospective study consisted of cDNA or gDNA derived from T cells, B-cell-depleted T cells, or PBMCs. Where available, HLA class I and class II types were obtained from metadata supplied by the sample provider rather than from assay-based typing. A freely available public database, intended as a resource for researchers studying the immune response to SARS-CoV-2, is where the repertoires were released.

On the study overall, not on this receptor specifically: The amount of clinical and demographic metadata varied by source and participant and was provided uncurated.

TCRbeta CDR3 regions were amplified from genomic DNA using the immunoSEQ Assay, a bias-controlled multiplex PCR. In the authors' own workflow: Nucleated cell counts per sample were estimated from amplification of reference gene primers within the assay. To quantify the absolute abundance of each unique TCRbeta CDR3 rearrangement, sequence reads were collapsed and filtered. For each sample, productive Simpson clonality was calculated as the square root of Simpson's diversity index over productive rearrangements. TCRdb obtained this table from immuneACCESS and retained in-frame rearrangements with V and J assigned. These tables miss some clones; where compared with another copy, unresolved V genes account for less than half of the shortfall, and the remainder is unexplained. Clone size and the V and J calls come from that table; the DNA yielded D and trimming. The sample profile shows 150,000 to 200,000 clones; more than 75% of them were found once. The ten biggest clones cover around 12% of the sample.

One collaborating source in Seattle enrolled patients during active infection and followed them longitudinally through the course of disease. Whole blood was collected in K2EDTA tubes by collaborating institutions according to the institutions' own protocols. For TCRbeta analysis, collaborators shipped samples as frozen whole blood, isolated PBMCs, or DNA extracted from either of those sample types. The clonotype comes from a woman in her 70s with COVID-19, enrolled during active disease. The sequenced sample was peripheral blood. In this chain, TRBV28 is recombined with TRBJ1-5; no confident D gene assignment can be made. The CDR3: CASSLLQQHQPQHF. The nucleotide sequence reads TGTGCCAGCAGTTTACTGCAACAGCATCAGCCCCAGCATTTT.